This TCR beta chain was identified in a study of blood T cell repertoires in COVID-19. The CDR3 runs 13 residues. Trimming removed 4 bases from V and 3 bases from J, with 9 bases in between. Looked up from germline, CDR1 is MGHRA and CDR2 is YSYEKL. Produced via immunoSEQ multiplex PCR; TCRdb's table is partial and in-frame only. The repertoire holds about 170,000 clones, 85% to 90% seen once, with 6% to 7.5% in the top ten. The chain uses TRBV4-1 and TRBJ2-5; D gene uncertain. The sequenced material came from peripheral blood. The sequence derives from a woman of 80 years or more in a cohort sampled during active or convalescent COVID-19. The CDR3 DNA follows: TGCGCCAGCAGCCCCGGAACAGAAGAGACCCAGTACTTC. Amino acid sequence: CASSPGTEETQYF.